The present T cell receptor beta chain was sequenced within a study of shared clonotypes between healthy human individuals. On the study more broadly: Three plates were used per donor for CD4 naive, three for CD4 memory, two for CD8 naive and one for CD8 memory. Whole-study findings and limits: Generation probabilities were higher for clonotypes shared across all four sorted-subset donors than for unshared ones. Even with large depth, rarefaction showed that sorted-subset sequencing was incomplete. The expectation was that sequencing depth would affect clonotype sharing among donors.

Cells designated naive CD8 were CD45RO-negative and were positively selected for CCR7, with terminally differentiated effector memory CD45RA+ cells excluded. The table came from immunoSEQ multiplex PCR; TCRdb's copy has only in-frame clones and leaves some out. The data hold about 2 million clones, with approximately 94% observed a single time. J gave up 4 bases and V 3 bases, and 6 bases lay outside the gene matches. The germline gives CDR1 GTSNPN, CDR2 SVGIG (reference sequence). The CDR3 spans 14 residues. With respect to this clone: Antigen unknown.

The sequence came from a man between 18 and 29 years old in good health. The chain has TRBV30 and TRBJ1-2; 9 bases line up with TRBD1. Sample: naive CD8+ T cells sorted from blood. Written as DNA, the CDR3 is TGTGCCTGGAGCGAACAGGGGGCATTCTATGGCTACACCTTC. This codes for CAWSEQGAFYGYTF. Drawing the rest from reference TRBV30 and TRBJ1-2, the complete variable domain is SQTIHQWPATLVQPVGSPLSLECTVEGTSNPNLYWYRQAAGRGLQLLFYSVGIGQISSEVPQNLSASRPQDRQFILSSKKLLLSDSGFYLCAWSEQGAFYGYTFGSGTRLTVV.